Listed below are T cell receptor beta chains from one sample, sequenced in a study of blood T cells in healthy people across ages. TCRdb analysed the 5' RACE reads with MiXCR anew, one entry per CDR3 protein. The profile shows about 970,000 distinct CDR3 sequences, roughly 51% of them singletons. The sequencing input was blood. The source of these receptors is an older woman in good health. Both conserved end residues are part of each CDR3. Fields, in order: CDR3 DNA, CDR3 protein, D gene, CDR3 length, V gene, J gene, clone size. A D gene is named only where the DNA matches it firmly. Clone size appears in some rows only: once, few, many, or a class for an expanded clone.

TGCGGTCTGACGGCTACCACGGAGACCCAGTACTTC	CGLTATTETQYF	NA	12	TRBV20-1	TRBJ2-5	once
TGTGCCAGCAGCTTATCTCCGGCCGGCACTGAAGCTTTCTTT	CASSLSPAGTEAFF	NA	14	TRBV7-2	TRBJ1-1	NA
TGTGCCAGCAGTATTGGACAGGGGGGCCTTGGGGAGCAGTACTTC	CASSIGQGGLGEQYF	TRBD1	15	TRBV2	TRBJ2-7	NA
TGTGCCACCTCGGGAGGGTTAGCGGGAGGCATTTTAGATACGCAGTATTTT	CATSGGLAGGILDTQYF	TRBD2	17	TRBV6-6	TRBJ2-3	NA
TGTGCCAGCAGTCCTCCGGGACACTATGTTGAGCAGTACTTC	CASSPPGHYVEQYF	NA	14	TRBV12-3/TRBV12-4	TRBJ2-4	NA
TGCAGTGCCCAGGCGCGGGAAAGGGGTTACGAGCAGTACTTC	CSAQARERGYEQYF	NA	14	TRBV20-1	TRBJ2-7	NA
TGTGCCAGCAGCTTAGATTTAGGGAACGAGCAGTACTTC	CASSLDLGNEQYF	NA	13	TRBV7-9	TRBJ2-7	few
TGTGCCAGCAGTCCCCTCCTAAGGGTGTCAGGCGGCCACACCTTC	CASSPLLRVSGGHTF	NA	15	TRBV27	TRBJ1-2	NA
TGTGCCAGCAGTTTACCTCGACAGTACGAGCAGTACTTC	CASSLPRQYEQYF	NA	13	TRBV28	TRBJ2-7	NA
TGCAGCGTAGCGGGAGGCAACTACAATGAGCAGTTCTTC	CSVAGGNYNEQFF	TRBD2	13	TRBV29-1	TRBJ2-1	few
TGTGCCAGCAGCTGGAAGGGTTCCTACGAGCAGTACTTC	CASSWKGSYEQYF	NA	13	TRBV7-2	TRBJ2-7	NA
TGTGCCAGCATGCCGACAGGGGGTAGGTCACCCCTCCACTTT	CASMPTGGRSPLHF	TRBD1	14	TRBV25-1	TRBJ1-6	NA
TGTGCCAGCAGCCAAGGAGCGGGGGGAGCCACAGATACGCAGTATTTT	CASSQGAGGATDTQYF	TRBD2	16	TRBV3-1	TRBJ2-3	NA
TGTGCCAGCAGAAAGATTAGCAATCAGCCCCAGCATTTT	CASRKISNQPQHF	NA	13	TRBV6-2/TRBV6-3	TRBJ1-5	NA
TGTGCCAGCAGCCCTGACAGGTCCTATGGCTACACCTTC	CASSPDRSYGYTF	NA	13	TRBV7-2	TRBJ1-2	few
TGTGCCAGCATTCCTGGGGGGGGTCAGCCCCAGCATTTT	CASIPGGGQPQHF	NA	13	TRBV28	TRBJ1-5	NA